The T cell receptor (beta chain) described here comes from a study of regulatory T cells in long-lasting Graves disease. Study results and caveats: Accuracy may have suffered from the small sample size.

Time point indicated: persistent/refractory GD, antithyroid drugs over 5 years with positive TRAb. The TCR library was made from RNA extracted from PBMCs. Roughly 10-milliliter peripheral blood samples went into EDTA tubes. With iRepertoire HTBI primers and Arm-PCR of CDR3 regions, TCR beta libraries were built. A single record per CDR3 protein comes from TCRdb applying MiXCR to the multiplex PCR reads. The top ten clones hold about 8.3% of a sample with under 500,000 distinct CDR3 sequences, 20% to 25% of them seen once. Germline CDR1 and CDR2: LNHDA and SQIVND (reference sequence). V dropped 7 bases and J dropped 4 bases, with 13 bases sitting between them. The CDR3 contains 13 residues. This clonotype was detected many times. Antigen: not known.

The receptor comes from a female donor with Graves disease. The gene calls are TRBV19 and TRBJ1-2, with D possibly matching TRBD1 (5 bases). Sample: peripheral blood mononuclear cells (PBMCs), taken when the disease was refractory, from a patient treated with antithyroid drugs. CDR3 nucleotides: TGTGCCAGTACCGACAGCTTCTTCTATGGCTACACCTTC. Its protein is CASTDSFFYGYTF. Combining the CDR3 with reference TRBV19 and TRBJ1-2 gives the whole variable domain DGGITQSPKYLFRKEGQNVTLSCEQNLNHDAMYWYRQDPGQGLRLIYYSQIVNDFQKGDIAEGYSVSREKKESFPLTVTSAQKNPTAFYLCASTDSFFYGYTFGSGTRLTVV.